The present T cell receptor beta chain was sequenced within a study of cytotoxic CD8 clonotypes in ibrutinib-treated CLL. In germline, CDR1 is GTSNPN, CDR2 SVGIG (reference sequence). The junction had 6 bases not matched to a gene; V was cut back by 6 bases and J by 5 bases. The CDR3 has 13 amino acids. Repertoires were generated with immunoSEQ multiplex PCR, while TCRdb's copy carries only in-frame clones and drops some. This table has about 40,000 clones, roughly two thirds appearing once. This rearrangement joins TRBV30 to TRBJ1-2; 10 bases line up with TRBD1. Material: PBMCs, obtained at disease progression, from a patient treated with ibrutinib. The sequence was collected from a human donor with chronic lymphocytic leukemia. This CDR3 is CACGQGVRYGYTF. The DNA of the CDR3 is TGTGCCTGTGGACAGGGGGTAAGGTATGGCTACACCTTC. Using reference TRBV30 and TRBJ1-2 for the parts outside the CDR3, the full variable domain is SQTIHQWPATLVQPVGSPLSLECTVEGTSNPNLYWYRQAAGRGLQLLFYSVGIGQISSEVPQNLSASRPQDRQFILSSKKLLLSDSGFYLCACGQGVRYGYTFGSGTRLTVV.